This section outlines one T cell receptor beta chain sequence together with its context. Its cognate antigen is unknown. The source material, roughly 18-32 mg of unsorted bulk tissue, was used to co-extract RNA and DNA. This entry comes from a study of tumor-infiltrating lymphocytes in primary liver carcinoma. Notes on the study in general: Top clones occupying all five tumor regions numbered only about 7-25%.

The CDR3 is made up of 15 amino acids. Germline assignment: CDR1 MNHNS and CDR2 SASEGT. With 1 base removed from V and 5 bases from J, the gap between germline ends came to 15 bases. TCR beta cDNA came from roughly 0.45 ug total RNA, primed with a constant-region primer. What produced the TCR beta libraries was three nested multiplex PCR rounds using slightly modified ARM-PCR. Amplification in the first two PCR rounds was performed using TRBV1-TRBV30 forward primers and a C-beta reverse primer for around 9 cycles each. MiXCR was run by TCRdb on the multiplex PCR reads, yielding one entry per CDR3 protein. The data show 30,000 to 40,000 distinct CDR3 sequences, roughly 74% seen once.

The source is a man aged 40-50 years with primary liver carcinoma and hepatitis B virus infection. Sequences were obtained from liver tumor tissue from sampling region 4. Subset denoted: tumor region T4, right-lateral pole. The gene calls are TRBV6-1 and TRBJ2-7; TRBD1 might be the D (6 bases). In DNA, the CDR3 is TGTGCCAGCAGTGAAGTTAGAGAGACAGGCGACGAGCAGTACTTC. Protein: CASSEVRETGDEQYF.